The 6 T cell receptor beta chains given below trace back to one sample, sequenced in a study of T cell changes during pregnancy in multiple sclerosis (dated by TCRdb to about 2019). The library was made by the immunoSEQ multiplex PCR assay. Entries here come from immuneACCESS through TCRdb and include only in-frame sequences with V and J called. Some clones fail to appear in such tables; in the studies checked, an unresolved V gene covers under half of the shortfall, and the cause of the remainder is unknown. The sample yields over 15,000 clones; approximately 84% were counted once. 9% to 10% of the sample goes to the ten largest clones. The sample in question was CD8+ T cells from peripheral blood mononuclear cells, obtained in the second trimester of pregnancy. The source of these receptors is a female donor in good health, enrolled as a control in a pregnancy study.

This chain links TRBV6-4 with TRBJ2-3; weak D call: TRBD2 (6 bases). The germline V and J ends were trimmed by 2 bases and 1 base, with 10 bases remaining between them. Germline CDR1 reads MRHNA; CDR2 reads SNTAGT. The CDR3 is made up of 15 amino acids. The CDR3 DNA follows: TGTGCCAGCAGTGACGGGACTGGAGGCACAGATACGCAGTATTTT. This codes for CASSDGTGGTDTQYF.

This chain uses TRBV11-2 with TRBJ2-7; 9 positions agree with TRBD1. The V segment lost 3 bases and the J segment 0 bases; nucleotides outside the gene matches: 9. The length of the CDR3 is 17 residues. Germline CDR1 and CDR2: SGHAT and FQNNGV. CDR3 coding DNA: TGTGCCAGCAGCTTTTCTTATACGGGACAGGGCTCCTACGAGCAGTACTTC. Protein product: CASSFSYTGQGSYEQYF.

The chain combines TRBV4-1 with TRBJ2-5, with 7 bases aligning to TRBD2. The CDR3 is 18 residues long. Germline CDR1 reads MGHRA; CDR2 reads YSYEKL. V lost 0 bases, J lost 2 bases, and 12 bases stayed unmatched. The CDR3: CASSQDWGGVGEQETQYF. The CDR3 nucleotides read TGCGCCAGCAGCCAAGATTGGGGAGGGGTCGGGGAACAAGAGACCCAGTACTTC.

The chain is built from TRBV4-2 and TRBJ1-1; weak D call: TRBD1 (5 bases). Deletions cut 0 bases from V and 3 bases from J, with 14 bases between. Germline assignment: CDR1 LGHNA and CDR2 YNFKEQ. This CDR3 spans 16 amino acids. For the CDR3, the DNA is TGTGCCAGCAGCCAAGATCACGGGGGGAAGGACACTGAAGCTTTCTTT. Its translation: CASSQDHGGKDTEAFF.

This chain connects TRBV7-9 to TRBJ1-3, with D perhaps TRBD1 (5 bases). CDR3 length: 14 residues. V was clipped by 0 bases and J by 6 bases, with 9 bases between them. Germline V gene lookup returns CDR1 SEHNR and CDR2 FQNEAQ (reference sequence). Here the CDR3 reads CASSLAGGINTIYF. The CDR3 bases are TGTGCCAGCAGCTTAGCGGGGGGTATAAACACCATATATTTT. The complete variable domain, with remaining parts taken from reference TRBV7-9 and TRBJ1-3, reads DTGVSQNPRHKITKRGQNVTFRCDPISEHNRLYWYRQTLGQGPEFLTYFQNEAQLEKSRLLSDRFSAERPKGSFSTLEIQRTEQGDSAMYLCASSLAGGINTIYFGEGSWLTVV.

The J gene is TRBJ2-2, the V gene TRBV7-9; D is perhaps TRBD2 (6 bases). Trimming left V 5 bases short and J 3 bases short, with 13 bases between. The CDR3 covers 15 residues. Germline assignment: CDR1 SEHNR and CDR2 FQNEAQ (reference sequence). In nucleotides, the CDR3 is TGTGCCAGCAGCCCCCTCCCGGGGGACACCGGGGAGCTGTTTTTT. Protein product: CASSPLPGDTGELFF.